The rows below give T cell receptor beta chains drawn from one sample of a study of T cell responses to AZD1222 COVID-19 vaccine. TCRdb keeps only in-frame clones here, not all; method: immunoSEQ multiplex PCR. The sample lists roughly 180,000 clones, roughly 92% occurring once. This sample comprised peripheral blood, obtained 28 days after the second AZD1222 dose. Source of these receptors: an adult who received the AZD1222 COVID-19 vaccine. Both conserved end residues are part of each CDR3. Each record gives: clone size, V gene, J gene, CDR3 length, D gene, CDR3 protein, CDR3 DNA. A D gene is named only where the DNA matches it firmly. The size field is filled for only some rows; it gives once, few, many or a size class.

abundance: -; v_gene: TRBV4-2; j_gene: TRBJ2-5; len: 19; d_gene: TRBD2; CDR3aa: CASSLETGTSGRVGETQYF; CDR3nt: TGTGCCAGCAGCCTGGAGACGGGGACTAGCGGGAGGGTAGGGGAGACCCAGTACTTC
abundance: -; v_gene: TRBV9; j_gene: TRBJ2-3; len: 16; d_gene: TRBD2; CDR3aa: CASSVAGSGGTDTQYF; CDR3nt: TGTGCCAGCAGCGTAGCTGGGAGCGGGGGAACAGATACGCAGTATTTT
abundance: -; v_gene: TRBV5-6; j_gene: TRBJ1-4; len: 15; d_gene: TRBD1; CDR3aa: CASSLEGASNEKLFF; CDR3nt: TGTGCCAGCAGCTTGGAGGGGGCGTCTAATGAAAAACTGTTTTTT
abundance: -; v_gene: TRBV13; j_gene: TRBJ1-3; len: 15; d_gene: TRBD1; CDR3aa: CASSWNRGLGNTIYF; CDR3nt: TGTGCCAGCAGCTGGAACAGGGGGCTAGGAAACACCATATATTTT
abundance: -; v_gene: TRBV4-2; j_gene: TRBJ2-7; len: 17; d_gene: -; CDR3aa: CASSQDAYEVSSYEQYF; CDR3nt: TGTGCCAGCAGCCAAGATGCCTACGAGGTAAGCTCCTACGAGCAGTACTTC
abundance: -; v_gene: TRBV19; j_gene: TRBJ1-2; len: 16; d_gene: -; CDR3aa: CASSIGWGHLNYGYTF; CDR3nt: TGTGCCAGTAGTATAGGATGGGGACACCTTAACTATGGCTACACCTTC
abundance: once; v_gene: TRBV5-1; j_gene: TRBJ1-6; len: 14; d_gene: TRBD1; CDR3aa: CASSEQGANSPLHF; CDR3nt: TGCGCCAGCAGCGAACAGGGGGCAAATTCACCCCTCCACTTT
abundance: -; v_gene: TRBV30; j_gene: TRBJ1-4; len: 11; d_gene: -; CDR3aa: CAWSVQGPQRF; CDR3nt: TGTGCCTGGAGTGTACAAGGACCCCAGCGGTTT
abundance: -; v_gene: TRBV18; j_gene: TRBJ2-1; len: 16; d_gene: TRBD2; CDR3aa: CASSRLAGSSYNEQFF; CDR3nt: TGTGCCAGCTCACGGCTAGCGGGTAGCTCCTACAATGAGCAGTTCTTC
abundance: -; v_gene: TRBV7-2; j_gene: TRBJ2-1; len: 16; d_gene: TRBD1; CDR3aa: CASSLVGQGAYNEQFF; CDR3nt: TGTGCCAGCAGCTTAGTGGGCCAGGGGGCCTACAATGAGCAGTTCTTC
abundance: once; v_gene: TRBV5-6; j_gene: TRBJ2-1; len: 14; d_gene: -; CDR3aa: CASSQGGIGNEQFF; CDR3nt: TGTGCCAGCAGCCAAGGGGGGATCGGGAATGAGCAGTTCTTC
abundance: -; v_gene: TRBV2; j_gene: TRBJ2-7; len: 13; d_gene: -; CDR3aa: CASSGSGIYEQYF; CDR3nt: TGTGCCAGCAGCGGGTCAGGGATCTACGAGCAGTACTTC
abundance: -; v_gene: TRBV29-1; j_gene: TRBJ1-2; len: 13; d_gene: -; CDR3aa: CSVESPLYQGYTF; CDR3nt: TGCAGCGTTGAATCCCCTCTTTACCAGGGCTACACCTTC
abundance: -; v_gene: TRBV11-3; j_gene: TRBJ2-7; len: 13; d_gene: -; CDR3aa: CASSLVMVDEQYF; CDR3nt: TGTGCCAGCAGCTTAGTAATGGTAGACGAGCAGTACTTC
abundance: -; v_gene: TRBV3-1/TRBV3-2; j_gene: TRBJ1-1; len: 15; d_gene: TRBD1; CDR3aa: CASSHRTGLNTEAFF; CDR3nt: TGTGCCAGCAGCCACCGGACAGGCTTGAACACTGAAGCTTTCTTT
abundance: -; v_gene: TRBV19; j_gene: TRBJ2-4; len: 14; d_gene: TRBD1; CDR3aa: CASSPGTGSDIQYF; CDR3nt: TGTGCCAGCTCTCCCGGGACAGGTAGCGACATTCAGTACTTC
abundance: -; v_gene: TRBV7-2; j_gene: TRBJ2-2; len: 15; d_gene: -; CDR3aa: CASPGGNSRAGELFF; CDR3nt: TGTGCCAGTCCCGGGGGCAACAGTCGAGCCGGGGAGCTGTTTTTT
abundance: -; v_gene: TRBV18; j_gene: TRBJ1-6; len: 14; d_gene: -; CDR3aa: CASSPRDDNSPLHF; CDR3nt: TGTGCCAGCTCACCGCGGGACGATAATTCACCCCTCCACTTT
abundance: -; v_gene: TRBV5-3; j_gene: TRBJ1-2; len: 13; d_gene: -; CDR3aa: CARSSIVNYGYTF; CDR3nt: TGTGCCAGAAGCTCGATAGTGAACTATGGCTACACCTTC
abundance: -; v_gene: TRBV11-2; j_gene: TRBJ1-4; len: 13; d_gene: -; CDR3aa: CASSLLNDEKLFF; CDR3nt: TGTGCCAGCAGCTTATTGAATGATGAAAAACTGTTTTTT
abundance: -; v_gene: TRBV7-6; j_gene: TRBJ1-5; len: 15; d_gene: TRBD1; CDR3aa: CASSFAGTDYQPQHF; CDR3nt: TGTGCCAGCAGCTTCGCAGGGACAGATTATCAGCCCCAGCATTTT
abundance: -; v_gene: TRBV6-5; j_gene: TRBJ1-2; len: 13; d_gene: -; CDR3aa: CASRRDLNYGYTF; CDR3nt: TGTGCCAGCAGGCGGGACTTAAACTATGGCTACACCTTC
abundance: -; v_gene: TRBV27; j_gene: TRBJ2-7; len: 14; d_gene: -; CDR3aa: CASSLFDRTYEQYF; CDR3nt: TGTGCCAGCAGTTTATTTGACAGGACCTACGAGCAGTACTTC
abundance: -; v_gene: TRBV11-3; j_gene: TRBJ1-1; len: 13; d_gene: -; CDR3aa: CASSRIENTEAFF; CDR3nt: TGTGCCAGCAGCCGGATAGAGAACACTGAAGCTTTCTTT
abundance: -; v_gene: TRBV12-5; j_gene: TRBJ2-1; len: 14; d_gene: -; CDR3aa: CASGLSPRRNEQFF; CDR3nt: TGTGCTAGTGGCCTCTCCCCTCGAAGAAATGAGCAGTTCTTC
abundance: -; v_gene: TRBV3-1/TRBV3-2; j_gene: TRBJ1-6; len: 16; d_gene: -; CDR3aa: CASSQGQEGVYSPLHF; CDR3nt: TGTGCCAGCAGCCAAGGACAGGAAGGGGTTTATTCACCCCTCCACTTT
abundance: -; v_gene: TRBV6-5; j_gene: TRBJ1-5; len: 14; d_gene: -; CDR3aa: CASRKGQSNQPQHF; CDR3nt: TGTGCCAGCAGGAAGGGGCAAAGCAATCAGCCCCAGCATTTT
abundance: -; v_gene: TRBV6-5; j_gene: TRBJ1-3; len: 15; d_gene: TRBD1; CDR3aa: CASGQDRSSGNTIYF; CDR3nt: TGTGCCAGCGGCCAGGACAGGAGCTCTGGAAACACCATATATTTT
abundance: -; v_gene: TRBV2; j_gene: TRBJ1-1; len: 14; d_gene: TRBD1; CDR3aa: CASNLQGQNTEAFF; CDR3nt: TGTGCCAGCAACCTACAGGGGCAGAACACTGAAGCTTTCTTT
abundance: -; v_gene: TRBV4-3; j_gene: TRBJ1-2; len: 15; d_gene: -; CDR3aa: CASSQEGRTRDGYTF; CDR3nt: TGCGCCAGCAGCCAAGAAGGCCGGACGCGCGATGGCTACACCTTC
abundance: -; v_gene: TRBV2; j_gene: TRBJ1-2; len: 14; d_gene: -; CDR3aa: CASSIYSEQNGYTF; CDR3nt: TGTGCCAGCAGCATATACAGCGAACAGAATGGCTACACCTTC
abundance: -; v_gene: TRBV28; j_gene: TRBJ1-4; len: 14; d_gene: -; CDR3aa: CASSFGGASEKLFF; CDR3nt: TGTGCCAGCAGTTTCGGGGGGGCTAGTGAAAAACTGTTTTTT
abundance: -; v_gene: TRBV5-1; j_gene: TRBJ2-1; len: 15; d_gene: TRBD2; CDR3aa: CASSLGGSSYNEQFF; CDR3nt: TGCGCCAGCAGCTTGGGCGGGAGCTCCTACAATGAGCAGTTCTTC
abundance: -; v_gene: TRBV7-2; j_gene: TRBJ1-3; len: 17; d_gene: TRBD1; CDR3aa: CASSSSGQGNSGNTIYF; CDR3nt: TGTGCCAGCAGCTCCAGCGGACAGGGAAACTCTGGAAACACCATATATTTT
abundance: -; v_gene: TRBV4-1; j_gene: TRBJ1-5; len: 13; d_gene: -; CDR3aa: CASSQDASQPQHF; CDR3nt: TGCGCCAGCAGCCAAGATGCGAGTCAGCCCCAGCATTTT
abundance: -; v_gene: TRBV11-2; j_gene: TRBJ2-1; len: 12; d_gene: -; CDR3aa: CASSLRRNEQFF; CDR3nt: TGTGCCAGCAGCCTCCGGAGGAATGAGCAGTTCTTC
abundance: -; v_gene: TRBV19; j_gene: TRBJ2-3; len: 20; d_gene: TRBD2; CDR3aa: CASSIESTGTSGTSTDTQYF; CDR3nt: TGTGCCAGTAGTATAGAATCCACCGGGACTAGCGGCACTAGCACAGATACGCAGTATTTT
abundance: -; v_gene: TRBV4-1; j_gene: TRBJ2-3; len: 18; d_gene: TRBD2; CDR3aa: CASSRRLAGAKVADTQYF; CDR3nt: TGCGCCAGCAGCCGCAGACTAGCGGGGGCCAAGGTGGCAGATACGCAGTATTTT
abundance: -; v_gene: TRBV23-1; j_gene: TRBJ1-2; len: 11; d_gene: -; CDR3aa: CASSQSNGYTF; CDR3nt: TGCGCCAGCAGTCAATCCAATGGCTACACCTTC
abundance: -; v_gene: TRBV27; j_gene: TRBJ2-1; len: 16; d_gene: -; CDR3aa: CASSFGLEGPYNEQFF; CDR3nt: TGTGCCAGCAGTTTCGGGTTGGAGGGCCCCTACAATGAGCAGTTCTTC
abundance: -; v_gene: TRBV18; j_gene: TRBJ1-6; len: 20; d_gene: TRBD1; CDR3aa: CASSTGGTWTGGKERSPLHF; CDR3nt: TGTGCCAGCTCTACGGGCGGTACCTGGACAGGGGGCAAGGAGAGGTCACCCCTCCACTTT
abundance: once; v_gene: TRBV11-2; j_gene: TRBJ2-4; len: 14; d_gene: -; CDR3aa: CASSLGVGHGIQYF; CDR3nt: TGTGCCAGCAGCTTAGGAGTAGGACACGGCATTCAGTACTTC
abundance: -; v_gene: TRBV4-3; j_gene: TRBJ2-2; len: 16; d_gene: -; CDR3aa: CASSRLGLLNTGELFF; CDR3nt: TGCGCCAGCAGCCGACTAGGACTACTTAACACCGGGGAGCTGTTTTTT
abundance: -; v_gene: TRBV19; j_gene: TRBJ1-5; len: 16; d_gene: -; CDR3aa: CASSIGGIHSNQPQHF; CDR3nt: TGTGCCAGTAGTATAGGAGGGATTCATAGCAATCAGCCCCAGCATTTT
abundance: once; v_gene: TRBV25-1; j_gene: TRBJ1-6; len: 18; d_gene: -; CDR3aa: CASSGRTALSSYNSPLHF; CDR3nt: TGTGCCAGCAGTGGGAGGACAGCCCTAAGCTCCTATAATTCACCCCTCCACTTT
abundance: -; v_gene: TRBV4-1; j_gene: TRBJ2-3; len: 16; d_gene: TRBD2; CDR3aa: CASSLTSGGLTDTQYF; CDR3nt: TGCGCCAGCAGCCTAACTAGCGGGGGGCTCACAGATACGCAGTATTTT
abundance: -; v_gene: TRBV28; j_gene: TRBJ2-2; len: 12; d_gene: -; CDR3aa: CASGGGTGELFF; CDR3nt: TGTGCCAGCGGGGGCGGGACCGGGGAGCTGTTTTTT
abundance: many; v_gene: TRBV3-1/TRBV3-2; j_gene: TRBJ1-6; len: 14; d_gene: TRBD1; CDR3aa: CASSSGQGGSPLHF; CDR3nt: TGTGCCAGCAGCTCCGGACAGGGAGGGTCACCCCTCCACTTT
abundance: -; v_gene: TRBV28; j_gene: TRBJ2-4; len: 14; d_gene: -; CDR3aa: CASSLAGTKNIQYF; CDR3nt: TGTGCCAGCAGTTTAGCTGGGACCAAAAACATTCAGTACTTC
abundance: -; v_gene: TRBV7-8; j_gene: TRBJ2-7; len: 15; d_gene: TRBD2; CDR3aa: CASSPGLAGSPRQYF; CDR3nt: TGTGCCAGCAGCCCAGGACTAGCGGGGTCACCACGCCAGTACTTC
abundance: -; v_gene: TRBV19; j_gene: TRBJ1-5; len: 15; d_gene: -; CDR3aa: CASSIGRDGNQPQHF; CDR3nt: TGTGCCAGTAGTATCGGGAGGGACGGCAATCAGCCCCAGCATTTT
abundance: -; v_gene: TRBV5-1; j_gene: TRBJ2-3; len: 16; d_gene: TRBD2; CDR3aa: CASSFKRGTSTDTQYF; CDR3nt: TGCGCCAGCAGCTTCAAGCGGGGTACTAGCACAGATACGCAGTATTTT
abundance: once; v_gene: TRBV6-4; j_gene: TRBJ2-1; len: 15; d_gene: TRBD2; CDR3aa: CASSELASGYNEQFF; CDR3nt: TGTGCCAGCAGTGAGTTGGCTAGCGGCTACAATGAGCAGTTCTTC
abundance: -; v_gene: TRBV27; j_gene: TRBJ1-5; len: 12; d_gene: -; CDR3aa: CASSDPNQPQHF; CDR3nt: TGTGCCAGCAGCGACCCAAATCAGCCCCAGCATTTT
abundance: -; v_gene: TRBV19; j_gene: TRBJ1-1; len: 13; d_gene: TRBD1; CDR3aa: CASRTGTETEAFF; CDR3nt: TGTGCCAGTAGGACAGGGACGGAGACTGAAGCTTTCTTT
abundance: -; v_gene: TRBV19; j_gene: TRBJ1-1; len: 13; d_gene: -; CDR3aa: CASSISPNTEAFF; CDR3nt: TGTGCCAGTAGTATAAGCCCGAACACTGAAGCTTTCTTT
abundance: -; v_gene: TRBV3-1/TRBV3-2; j_gene: TRBJ2-5; len: 11; d_gene: -; CDR3aa: CASSHQETQYF; CDR3nt: TGTGCCAGCAGCCACCAAGAGACCCAGTACTTC
abundance: -; v_gene: TRBV5-4; j_gene: TRBJ2-1; len: 15; d_gene: -; CDR3aa: CASSLVYGRGGEQFF; CDR3nt: TGTGCCAGCAGCTTGGTTTATGGCAGGGGTGGGGAGCAGTTCTTC